This T cell receptor (beta chain) was sequenced during a study of cytomegalovirus exposure and HLA in healthy donors. The PCR was carried out with 60 Vbeta primers and 13 Jbeta primers. Using immunoSEQ multiplex PCR, the repertoire was profiled, and TCRdb retains in-frame clones only, with some absent. The table records more than 150,000 clones, around three quarters of them present only once. Trimming removed 3 bases from V and 2 bases from J, with 8 bases in between. CDR3 length equals 14 residues. Germline V gene data show CDR1 as MRHNA and CDR2 as SNTAGT. This clone was observed a handful of times. Its target is unknown. Study-wide points: The classifier, whose performance was assessed in both the original and validation cohorts, reportedly diagnosed cytomegalovirus status with high specificity and sensitivity. Highly shared variants forming one cluster were likely a sequencing artifact. Roughly even sequencing depth across donors was the assumption behind the presence/absence analyses. A few V segments could not be told apart, such as TRBV6-2 and TRBV6-3, and were left out.

The rearrangement links TRBV6-4 to TRBJ1-5, with D perhaps matching TRBD1 (5 bases). Material for sequencing was PBMCs. The sequence was obtained from a boy between 10 and 17 years old in good health and CMV-seronegative. The CDR3 nucleotides read TGTGCCAGCAGTGATTCGGGGGGCAATCAGCCCCAGCATTTT. The encoded protein is CASSDSGGNQPQHF.